This T cell receptor beta chain is from a study of T cells in Graves' hyperthyroidism and ophthalmopathy. Whole-study results and caveats: Ophthalmopathy and stable hyperthyroidism were separated by a 13 V-J model.

Authors of the study amplified TCR beta CDR3 regions from RNA transcripts. First-round RT-PCR with HTBI primers amplified the TCR CDR3 region. TCRdb reprocessed the multiplex PCR reads with MiXCR, giving one entry per CDR3 protein. The sample carries hundreds of thousands of distinct CDR3 sequences, roughly 16% recorded once. This clonotype appeared a few times. Its specificity is not known. The receptor was derived from a woman aged 40 to 50 with Graves' ophthalmopathy. The sequenced material came from blood.

In DNA, the CDR3 is TGCAGCTTAAAGACCGAAGGGAGTGAGCAGTTCTTC. This translates into CSLKTEGSEQFF. This sequence joins TRBV29-1 and TRBJ2-1; possible D gene TRBD2, 5 bases. The V end lost 8 bases, the J end lost 9 bases, and 17 bases lay between the germline ends. Germline CDR1 reads SQVTM; CDR2 reads ANQGSEA. The CDR3 is 12 residues long.